This T cell receptor beta chain comes out of a study of OX40 agonist ivuxolimab in advanced cancers. For the study at large: Patients received ivuxolimab, an intravenous treatment, every 2 weeks at 0.01 to 10 mg/kg.

Assay used: immunoSEQ multiplex PCR; TCRdb lists only in-frame clones, some missing. The data hold roughly 100,000 clones, with roughly nine tenths observed a single time. Overall study results and limits: Among some nonresponders, normalized T-cell clonal expansion was also low.

A remark on this clone: Its antigen is undetermined. Relative to the germline gene, one junction end is altered; a read error may explain this. This specimen includes other DNA sequences encoding the same CDR3.

The sequences come from CD4+ or CD8+ T cells sorted from blood, collected in a trial of the OX40 agonist ivuxolimab. The clonotype originates from an adult with an advanced solid tumor such as melanoma, head and neck, liver or kidney cancer.

This CDR3 is CASSPTGNNQPQHF. The CDR3 coding sequence is TGCGCCAGCAGCCCCACGGGAAACAATCAGCCCCAGCATTTT. This chain joins TRBV25-1 and TRBJ1-5; D ambiguous. Germline V gene data show CDR1 as MGHDK and CDR2 as SYGVNS. The length of the CDR3 is 14 residues.